Below are 21 T cell receptor beta chains sequenced from a single sample in a study of blood T cell repertoires in COVID-19. Profiled with immunoSEQ multiplex PCR; TCRdb holds only in-frame clones, not every one. In the table there are about 350,000 clones, around nine tenths of which are singletons. The sequencing input was peripheral blood. The receptors were sampled from a woman aged 55 to 70 with COVID-19, enrolled during active disease.

V usage is TRBV5-1 and J usage is TRBJ2-7; TRBD2 might be the D (7 bases). The CDR3 has 14 amino acids. V dropped 0 bases and J dropped 6 bases, with 13 bases sitting between them. In germline, CDR1 is SGHRS, CDR2 YFSETQ. The CDR3 here is CASSLGGGAGEQYF. Here the CDR3 DNA reads TGCGCCAGCAGCTTGGGCGGGGGCGCGGGCGAGCAGTACTTC.

V is TRBV5-1 and J is TRBJ2-3; possibly TRBD2 for D (5 bases). Germline V CDR1 and CDR2: SGHRS, YFSETQ. The CDR3 is 18 amino acids. Trimming took 2 bases from V and 1 from J, leaving 20 bases between them. CDR3 sequence reads: CASSFRIADSIGTDTQYF. The CDR3 coding sequence is TGCGCCAGCAGCTTCCGAATCGCGGACTCTATTGGCACAGATACGCAGTATTTT.

The chain joins TRBV6-5 to TRBJ1-2; TRBD1 agrees at 7 bases. Germline trimming cut 7 bases from V and 3 bases from J; bases unmatched to any gene: 5. Germline V gene lookup returns CDR1 MNHEY and CDR2 SVGAGI. The CDR3 is made up of 13 amino acids. The CDR3 sequence: CASTGRGYYGYTF. For the CDR3, the DNA is TGTGCCAGCACTGGCAGGGGGTACTATGGCTACACCTTC.

The rearrangement uses TRBV7-9 and TRBJ2-5; TRBD1 aligns across 7 bases. The CDR3 is 16 amino acids. Germline CDR1 reads SEHNR; CDR2 reads FQNEAQ (reference sequence). V was clipped by 1 base and J by 1 base; unmatched bases: 6. The CDR3 DNA reads as TGTGCCAGCAGCTTAGTTTCAACAGGGGCCCAAGAGACCCAGTACTTC. Amino acid sequence: CASSLVSTGAQETQYF.

The genes are TRBV7-2 and TRBJ1-5; tentatively, D is TRBD1 (6 bases). Germline assignment: CDR1 SGHTA and CDR2 FQGNSA. V was pared by 5 bases and J by 5 bases, with 13 bases between. This CDR3 region has 14 residues. The CDR3 DNA is TGTGCCAGCAGCCTGGGGGCCGTCTATCAGCCCCAGCATTTT. Its translation is CASSLGAVYQPQHF.

V gene TRBV27 combines with J gene TRBJ1-5, with a tentative D call TRBD1 (6 bases). The CDR3 sequence is 13 residues long. Germline-derived CDR1 and CDR2 are MNHEY and SMNVEV (reference sequence). Trimming removed 7 bases at V and 5 bases at J, with 12 bases between. The CDR3 here is CASKNREHQPQHF. CDR3 sequence (DNA): TGTGCCAGCAAAAACAGGGAGCATCAGCCCCAGCATTTT.

CDR3 DNA sequence: TGTGCCAGCAGTTTGGGACAGGGAATCGGCTACACCTTC. Amino acids: CASSLGQGIGYTF. The V gene is TRBV28, the J gene TRBJ1-2; 9 positions agree with TRBD1. The germline gives CDR1 MDHEN, CDR2 SYDVKM. V shed 3 bases, J shed 8 bases, and the junction held 4 bases outside the gene matches. The CDR3 length is 13 residues.

CDR3 protein: CASRLRGNNSPLHF. The CDR3 DNA reads TGTGCCAGCAGGTTGCGGGGGAACAATTCACCCCTCCACTTT. The rearrangement joins TRBV27 to TRBJ1-6; weak D call: TRBD1 (5 bases). This CDR3 is 14 amino acids long. The germline V and J ends were trimmed by 6 bases and 7 bases, with 13 bases remaining between them. Germline V gene data show CDR1 as MNHEY and CDR2 as SMNVEV (reference sequence).

This chain links TRBV21-1 with TRBJ2-3; the table's D call, TRBD1, was not checked against the DNA. TRBV21-1 is termed a pseudogene. CDR3 length: 13 residues. CDR3 loop: CAGWTASTDTQYF. The CDR3 DNA reads TGTGCCGGATGGACAGCTAGCACAGATACGCAGTATTTT.

The chain joins TRBV18 to TRBJ1-2, with D tentatively TRBD1 (6 bases). Germline CDR1 KGHSH, CDR2 LQKENI. The CDR3 is 14 residues long. Deletions cut 3 bases from V and 4 bases from J, with 12 bases between. The CDR3 DNA sequence: TGTGCCAGCTCACCTTCAGGGGACGGCTATGGCTACACCTTC. Residues: CASSPSGDGYGYTF.

V is TRBV28 and J is TRBJ1-2; TRBD1 is a possible D gene (5 bases). The V end was cut by 2 bases, the J end by 5 bases, with 12 bases between. The CDR3 runs 14 residues. CDR1 and CDR2 (germline): MDHEN, SYDVKM. The CDR3 bases are TGTGCCAGCAGTTTAAGCAGGGCCCCTTATGGCTACACCTTC. Amino acids: CASSLSRAPYGYTF.

This clone was seen once. The chain is built from TRBV19 and TRBJ2-7, with unresolved D. The CDR3 consists of 15 residues. V shed 4 bases and J shed 0 bases, with 13 bases lying between them. CDR1 is LNHDA and CDR2 is SQIVND in the germline V gene (reference sequence). The CDR3 region has the DNA TGTGCCAGTAGTAACAAGACACGGAACTCCTACGAGCAGTACTTC. Encoded protein: CASSNKTRNSYEQYF.

The chain has TRBV2 and TRBJ2-7, with TRBD1 matching 8 bases. Trimming cost V 6 bases and J 5 bases; bases outside gene matches: 9. This CDR3 is built from 14 residues. Germline V gives CDR1 SNHLY, CDR2 FYNNEI. This chain's CDR3 is CASRDRAVNNEQYF. CDR3 bases: TGTGCCAGCAGGGACAGGGCTGTGAATAACGAGCAGTACTTC. Based on the CDR3 plus reference TRBV2 and TRBJ2-7, the full variable domain is EPEVTQTPSHQVTQMGQEVILRCVPISNHLYFYWYRQILGQKVEFLVSFYNNEISEKSEIFDDQFSVERPDGSNFTLKIRSTKLEDSAMYFCASRDRAVNNEQYFGPGTRLTVT.

CDR3 sequence: CASSQGKAGNSGANVLTF. The CDR3 DNA follows: TGTGCCAGCAGCCAAGGGAAGGCAGGGAACTCTGGGGCCAACGTCCTGACTTTC. The V gene is TRBV3-1 (or the pseudogene TRBV3-2), the J gene TRBJ2-6, with D possibly TRBD1 on 5 matching bases. Trimming cost V 1 base and J 0 bases, with 13 bases left between them. The CDR3 contains 18 residues. CDR1 and CDR2 (germline): LGHDT, YNNKEL (reference sequence).

To note about this clone: The sample contains more than one DNA sequence encoding this CDR3. The V gene is TRBV5-1, the J gene TRBJ1-3; no clear D. V was trimmed by 0 bases and J by 0 bases, leaving 7 bases between them. CDR3 length equals 15 residues. In germline, CDR1 is SGHRS, CDR2 YFSETQ. CDR3: CASSLGQSSGNTIYF. The CDR3 nucleotides are TGCGCCAGCAGCTTGGGGCAGTCCTCTGGAAACACCATATATTTT.

The chain employs TRBV4-1 and TRBJ1-1, with 8 bases that match TRBD1. Germline V gene sequence: CDR1 MGHRA, CDR2 YSYEKL. V shed 4 bases, J shed 3 bases, and the junction held 7 bases outside the gene matches. CDR3 length: 15 amino acids. CDR3 in amino acids: CASSRGQGFDTEAFF. Written as DNA, the CDR3 is TGCGCCAGCAGCCGAGGACAGGGCTTTGACACTGAAGCTTTCTTT.

J is TRBJ2-7 and V is TRBV27; 8 bases match TRBD1. The germline V gene encodes CDR1 MNHEY and CDR2 SMNVEV (reference sequence). V dropped 6 bases and J dropped 2; count of bases not matched to a gene: 6. The CDR3 is 14 amino acids. CDR3 in amino acids: CASRPGQAPYEQYF. DNA for the CDR3: TGTGCCAGCAGACCGGGACAGGCACCCTACGAGCAGTACTTC.

V usage is TRBV27 and J usage is TRBJ1-1; 7 bases map to TRBD1. The CDR3 sequence is 15 residues long. Looked up from germline, CDR1 is MNHEY and CDR2 is SMNVEV (reference sequence). The V and J ends lost 2 bases and 4 bases, in that order; junction bases with no gene match: 7. The CDR3 region has the DNA TGTGCCAGCAGTTTAGGAAGGGGGCTCGGCACTGAAGCTTTCTTT. It encodes CASSLGRGLGTEAFF.

This clone appeared a few times. V usage is TRBV12-3 or TRBV12-4 and J usage is TRBJ1-2, with TRBD1 matching 7 bases. The J segment lost 1 base and the V segment lost 6 bases, leaving 2 bases of the junction unmatched. The CDR3 consists of 13 residues. The CDR3 reads CASRGDSNYGYTF. DNA for the CDR3: TGTGCCAGCAGGGGGGACAGTAACTATGGCTACACCTTC.

This clone was recorded only once. Other DNA variants within this sample encode the same CDR3. This chain joins TRBV9 and TRBJ2-5, with D hard to call. Trimming stripped 0 bases from V and 2 bases from J, with 8 bases between. Germline-derived CDR1 and CDR2 are SGDLS and YYNGEE. The length of the CDR3 is 14 residues. Here the CDR3 reads CASSVGGVQETQYF. For the CDR3, the DNA is TGTGCCAGCAGCGTAGGCGGCGTACAAGAGACCCAGTACTTC. The full variable domain, in which reference TRBV9 and TRBJ2-5 provide the parts outside the CDR3, is DSGVTQTPKHLITATGQRVTLRCSPRSGDLSVYWYQQSLDQGLQFLIQYYNGEERAKGNILERFSAQQFPDLHSELNLSSLELGDSALYFCASSVGGVQETQYFGPGTRLLVL.

The chain couples TRBV6-5 to TRBJ2-7; 11 bases match TRBD2. The CDR3 runs to 15 residues. The germline CDR1 and CDR2 sequences are MNHEY and SVGAGI. V dropped 6 bases and J dropped 2; count of bases not matched to a gene: 6. CDR3 loop: CASSRASGGTYEQYF. The DNA of the CDR3 is TGTGCCAGCAGCAGGGCTAGCGGGGGGACCTACGAGCAGTACTTC.